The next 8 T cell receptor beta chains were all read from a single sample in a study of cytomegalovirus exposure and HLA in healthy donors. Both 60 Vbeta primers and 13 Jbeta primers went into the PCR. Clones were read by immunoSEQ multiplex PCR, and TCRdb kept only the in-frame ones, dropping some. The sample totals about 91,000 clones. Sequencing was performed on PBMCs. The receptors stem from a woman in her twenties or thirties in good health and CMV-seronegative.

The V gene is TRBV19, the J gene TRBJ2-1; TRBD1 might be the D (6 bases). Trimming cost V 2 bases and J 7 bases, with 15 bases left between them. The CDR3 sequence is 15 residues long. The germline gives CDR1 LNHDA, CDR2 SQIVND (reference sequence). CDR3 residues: CASSIQGITSNEQFF. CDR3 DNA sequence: TGTGCCAGTAGTATACAGGGGATTACGTCTAATGAGCAGTTCTTC. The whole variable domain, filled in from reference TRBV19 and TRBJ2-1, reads DGGITQSPKYLFRKEGQNVTLSCEQNLNHDAMYWYRQDPGQGLRLIYYSQIVNDFQKGDIAEGYSVSREKKESFPLTVTSAQKNPTAFYLCASSIQGITSNEQFFGPGTRLTVL.

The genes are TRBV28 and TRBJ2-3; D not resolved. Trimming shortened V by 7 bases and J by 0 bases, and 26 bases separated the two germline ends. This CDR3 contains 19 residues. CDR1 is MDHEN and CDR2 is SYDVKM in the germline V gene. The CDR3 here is CASTERLAALVASTDTQYF. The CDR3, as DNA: TGTGCCAGCACCGAACGTCTGGCGGCGCTTGTGGCCAGCACAGATACGCAGTATTTT.

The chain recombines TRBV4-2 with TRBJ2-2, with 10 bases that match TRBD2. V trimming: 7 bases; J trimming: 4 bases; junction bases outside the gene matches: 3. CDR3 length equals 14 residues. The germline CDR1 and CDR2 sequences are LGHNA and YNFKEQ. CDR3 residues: CASTWTSGTGELFF. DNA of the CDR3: TGTGCCAGCACCTGGACTAGCGGCACCGGGGAGCTGTTTTTT.

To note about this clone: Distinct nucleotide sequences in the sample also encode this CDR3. CDR3 amino acids: CASSYSNRGPYNEQFF. The CDR3 DNA sequence: TGTGCCAGCAGTTACTCGAACAGGGGCCCCTACAATGAGCAGTTCTTC. The chain employs TRBV6-5 and TRBJ2-1, with 7 bases lining up with TRBD1. Unmatched junction bases numbered 4, after V lost 0 bases and J lost 2 bases. CDR1 and CDR2 from the germline V gene are MNHEY and SVGAGI. The CDR3 runs to 16 residues.

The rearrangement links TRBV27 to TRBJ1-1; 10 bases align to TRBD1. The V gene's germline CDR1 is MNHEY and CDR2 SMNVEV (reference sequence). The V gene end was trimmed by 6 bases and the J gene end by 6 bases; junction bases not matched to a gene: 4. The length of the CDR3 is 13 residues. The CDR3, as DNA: TGTGCCAGCAGCGACAGGGGGCCGGCTGAAGCTTTCTTT. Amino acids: CASSDRGPAEAFF.

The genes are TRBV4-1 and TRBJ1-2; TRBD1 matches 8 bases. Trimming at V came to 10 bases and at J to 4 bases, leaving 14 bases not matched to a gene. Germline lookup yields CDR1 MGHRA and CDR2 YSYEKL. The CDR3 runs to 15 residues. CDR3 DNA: TGCGCCACGTTAACGAAGACAGGGGCAACCTATGGCTACACCTTC. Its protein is CATLTKTGATYGYTF.

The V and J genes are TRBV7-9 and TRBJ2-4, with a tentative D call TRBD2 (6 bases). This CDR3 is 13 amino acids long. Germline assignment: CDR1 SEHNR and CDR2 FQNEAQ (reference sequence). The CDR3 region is CATSRGQENIQYF. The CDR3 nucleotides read TGTGCAACTAGCCGGGGCCAGGAAAACATTCAGTACTTC. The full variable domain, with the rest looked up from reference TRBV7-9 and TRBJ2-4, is DTGVSQNPRHKITKRGQNVTFRCDPISEHNRLYWYRQTLGQGPEFLTYFQNEAQLEKSRLLSDRFSAERPKGSFSTLEIQRTEQGDSAMYLCATSRGQENIQYFGAGTRLSVL.

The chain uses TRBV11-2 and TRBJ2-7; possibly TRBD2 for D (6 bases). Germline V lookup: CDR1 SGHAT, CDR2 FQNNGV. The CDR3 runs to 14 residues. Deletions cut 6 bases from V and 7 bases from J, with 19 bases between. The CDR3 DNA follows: TGTGCCAGCAGTCTCGGGGCAGCTCGGGGGGAGCAGTACTTC. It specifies CASSLGAARGEQYF.